The 13 T cell receptor beta chains given below trace back to one sample, sequenced in a study of blood T cell repertoires in COVID-19. The protocol was immunoSEQ multiplex PCR, while the TCRdb copy is restricted to in-frame clones and leaves out a portion. Of about 24,000 clones in the sample, around 81% were seen once. The sequenced material came from peripheral blood. These receptors all stem from a man aged 70-80 years with acute or convalescent COVID-19.

The sample holds one count of this clone. This rearrangement joins TRBV11-2 to TRBJ1-1, with D maybe TRBD1 (6 bases). The CDR3 has 14 residues. Trimming took off 3 bases at V and 5 bases at J, with 13 bases between the two ends. Germline V CDR1 and CDR2: SGHAT, FQNNGV. The CDR3 DNA is TGTGCCAGCAGCTTGAAAAGGGGGGGTACTGAAGCTTTCTTT. It encodes CASSLKRGGTEAFF.

The DNA for the CDR3 is TGTGCCAGCAGCTCCAGCGGGGGCACAGATACGCAGTATTTT. It encodes CASSSSGGTDTQYF. The chain carries TRBV7-9 and TRBJ2-3, with TRBD2 matching 7 bases. Germline V gives CDR1 SEHNR, CDR2 FQNEAQ (reference sequence). The CDR3 is 14 amino acids. V was pared by 4 bases and J by 1 base, with 2 bases of the junction left unmatched.

V gene TRBV9 combines with J gene TRBJ1-2; unclear D gene. The CDR3 is 13 residues long. Trimming removed 4 bases from V and 8 bases from J, with 15 bases in between. From germline, CDR1 is SGDLS and CDR2 YYNGEE. CDR3 sequence reads: CASSLTTLSGYTF. The CDR3 DNA is TGTGCCAGCAGCCTGACAACGCTATCGGGCTACACCTTC.

J is TRBJ1-5 and V is TRBV6-5, with a possible D match to TRBD1 (5 bases). Trimming left V 5 bases short and J 3 bases short, with 14 bases between. CDR1 and CDR2 from the germline V gene are MNHEY and SVGAGI. The CDR3 is made up of 15 amino acids. The CDR3 loop reads CASSTTAILNQPQHF. As DNA, the CDR3 is TGTGCCAGCAGTACGACAGCGATACTCAATCAGCCCCAGCATTTT.

Judged by abundance, this clone is medium-sized (0.01 to 0.1%). V and J are TRBV13 and TRBJ2-7, with TRBD1 matching 12 bases. Losses at the gene ends were 5 bases for V and 5 bases for J; bases not matched to a gene: 4. CDR1 is PRHDT, CDR2 FYEKMQ, per germline (reference sequence). The CDR3 totals 14 residues. As DNA, the CDR3 is TGTGCCAGCAGCCGTGGGACAGGGGGCCACGAGCAGTACTTC. Translating gives CASSRGTGGHEQYF.

This clone was detected only once. This chain connects TRBV7-9 to TRBJ2-7; D not resolved. The CDR3 has 14 residues. Germline V gene data show CDR1 as SEHNR and CDR2 as FQNEAQ (reference sequence). Trimming left V 2 bases short and J 0 bases short, with 8 bases between. The CDR3 here is CASSLLASSYEQYF. CDR3 nucleotides: TGTGCCAGCAGCTTATTAGCATCCTCCTACGAGCAGTACTTC.

V usage is TRBV11-2 and J usage is TRBJ2-5; 8 bases map to TRBD2. The CDR3 is 15 amino acids. The V and J ends lost 0 bases and 8 bases, in that order; junction bases with no gene match: 8. Germline V lookup: CDR1 SGHAT, CDR2 FQNNGV. In DNA form, the CDR3 reads TGTGCCAGCAGCTTAGATTTGCGGGAGGCTAATACCCAGTACTTC. Translation gives CASSLDLREANTQYF.

DNA of the CDR3: TGTGCCAGCAGTACTGGAGGACAGGGAGGCACTGAAGCTTTCTTT. Its protein is CASSTGGQGGTEAFF. This chain uses TRBV2 with TRBJ1-1; 8 nucleotides match TRBD1. The CDR3 extends over 15 amino acids. V lost 5 bases, J lost 4 bases, and 9 bases stayed unmatched. From germline, CDR1 is SNHLY and CDR2 FYNNEI.

The V gene is TRBV14, the J gene TRBJ1-2, with D hard to call. V was trimmed by 0 bases and J by 3 bases, leaving 14 bases between them. CDR1 is SGHDN and CDR2 is FVKESK in the germline V gene. The CDR3 loop spans 16 amino acids. The CDR3 protein is CASSQEFRGIDYGYTF. CDR3 DNA sequence: TGTGCCAGCAGCCAAGAATTCCGGGGAATTGACTATGGCTACACCTTC.

Only a few counts were recorded for this clone. The CDR3 loop is CASSSRTQNMNTEAFF. Written as DNA, the CDR3 is TGCGCCAGCAGCTCGCGGACTCAAAACATGAACACTGAAGCTTTCTTT. The V and J genes are TRBV5-1 and TRBJ1-1, with D hard to call. The V gene's germline CDR1 is SGHRS and CDR2 YFSETQ. V dropped 3 bases and J dropped 0 bases, with 15 bases sitting between them. This CDR3 comprises 16 residues.

This chain connects TRBV9 to TRBJ1-5, with D maybe TRBD1 (5 bases). The CDR3 length is 14 residues. Germline V gene data show CDR1 as SGDLS and CDR2 as YYNGEE. V lost 0 bases and J lost 11, with 15 bases in between. The CDR3 DNA sequence: TGTGCCAGCAGCGTAGAGGCAGGAAGGGGCACCCAGCATTTT. It codes for CASSVEAGRGTQHF.

Only one count was recorded for this clone. This chain links TRBV13 with TRBJ2-6; D call uncertain. The ends were cut back, 2 bases at V and 0 bases at J, with 5 bases in the middle. CDR1 and CDR2 (germline): PRHDT, FYEKMQ (reference sequence). This CDR3 has 15 amino acids. In DNA, the CDR3 is TGTGCCAGCAGCTTACGGAGCTCTGGGGCCAACGTCCTGACTTTC. Its protein product is CASSLRSSGANVLTF.

V and J are TRBV5-1 and TRBJ2-7, with a tentative D call TRBD2 (5 bases). V lost 6 bases and J lost 3, with 10 bases in between. Per the germline V gene, CDR1 is SGHRS and CDR2 is YFSETQ. This CDR3 contains 12 residues. CDR3 region: CASMEAFYEQYF. CDR3 coding DNA: TGCGCCAGCATGGAGGCATTCTACGAGCAGTACTTC. Together with reference TRBV5-1 and TRBJ2-7, the CDR3 gives the full variable domain: KAGVTQTPRYLIKTRGQQVTLSCSPISGHRSVSWYQQTPGQGLQFLFEYFSETQRNKGNFPGRFSGRQFSNSRSEMNVSTLELGDSALYLCASMEAFYEQYFGPGTRLTVT.